Below, 23 T cell receptor beta chains from the same sample are listed, as sequenced in a study of blood T cell repertoires in COVID-19. Using immunoSEQ multiplex PCR, the repertoire was profiled, and TCRdb retains in-frame clones only, with some absent. The sample carries under 350,000 clones, under 90% recorded once. The sequencing input was peripheral blood. All receptors derive from a woman in her thirties with COVID-19, enrolled during active disease.

The rearrangement uses TRBV19 and TRBJ1-4, with a tentative D call TRBD1 (5 bases). The V gene lost 5 bases and the J gene lost 10 bases, with 8 bases spanning the gap. The CDR3 loop spans 11 amino acids. Germline CDR1 reads LNHDA; CDR2 reads SQIVND (reference sequence). In nucleotides, the CDR3 is TGTGCCAGTAGTGGGGCCGGAAAACTGTTTTTT. Its translation: CASSGAGKLFF.

The V call is TRBV5-1, the J call TRBJ1-2, with 7 bases that match TRBD1. CDR3 length: 14 amino acids. Germline V gene data show CDR1 as SGHRS and CDR2 as YFSETQ. Trimming cost V 3 bases and J 1 base; bases outside gene matches: 3. CDR3 residues: CASSWRDSNYGYTF. CDR3 nucleotides: TGCGCCAGCAGCTGGCGGGACAGTAACTATGGCTACACCTTC.

The chain recombines TRBV6-5 with TRBJ2-1; 7 bases align to TRBD1. The CDR3 runs to 14 residues. J lost 4 bases, V lost 7 bases, and 7 bases had no gene match. The germline V gene has CDR1 MNHEY and CDR2 SVGAGI. DNA for the CDR3: TGTGCCAGCAAATTGACAGGGTCTTACAATGAGCAGTTCTTC. Protein: CASKLTGSYNEQFF.

V is TRBV28 and J is TRBJ1-5; no clear D gene. Germline CDR1 and CDR2: MDHEN and SYDVKM. Trimming stripped 3 bases from V and 4 bases from J, with 7 bases between. The CDR3 consists of 13 residues. The CDR3: CASSLGENQPQHF. The CDR3 nucleotides read TGTGCCAGCAGTTTGGGAGAGAATCAGCCCCAGCATTTT.

V and J are TRBV5-4 and TRBJ2-5; D possibly corresponds to TRBD2 (5 bases). Germline values: CDR1 SGHNT, CDR2 YYREEE (reference sequence). V was cut by 7 bases and J by 3 bases, with 16 bases left in between. There are 14 residues in the CDR3. The CDR3 DNA sequence: TGTGCCAGCGGATGGAACCCGCGGGAAGAGACCCAGTACTTC. Amino acids: CASGWNPREETQYF.

The chain is built from TRBV6-1 and TRBJ2-5; D uncertain. Germline V lookup: CDR1 MNHNS, CDR2 SASEGT. The V and J ends lost 2 bases and 1 base respectively, with 11 bases between them. The CDR3 is 15 amino acids. The CDR3 is CASSENPGTQETQYF. The CDR3 DNA reads as TGTGCCAGCAGTGAAAACCCAGGAACCCAAGAGACCCAGTACTTC.

The chain links TRBV2 to TRBJ2-3, with 8 bases aligning to TRBD1. V lost 6 bases, J lost 6 bases, and 8 bases stayed unmatched. Germline-derived CDR1 and CDR2 are SNHLY and FYNNEI. This CDR3 is built from 14 residues. CDR3 in amino acids: CASSTGTGSDTQYF. The DNA of the CDR3 is TGTGCCAGCAGCACCGGGACAGGTTCGGATACGCAGTATTTT.

J is TRBJ1-2 and V is TRBV3-1 (or the pseudogene TRBV3-2); perhaps TRBD1 as D (5 bases). The CDR3 covers 13 residues. The germline V and J ends were trimmed by 6 bases and 5 bases, with 13 bases remaining between them. Germline lookup yields CDR1 LGHDT and CDR2 YNNKEL (reference sequence). The CDR3 spells CASRAGVEYGYTF. The CDR3 nucleotides are TGTGCCAGCAGGGCGGGGGTAGAATATGGCTACACCTTC.

This clone has just one count. The V gene is TRBV15, the J gene TRBJ2-5; 7 bases line up with TRBD1. V shed 5 bases, J shed 5 bases, and the junction held 8 bases outside the gene matches. The CDR3 covers 14 residues. Germline V lookup: CDR1 LNHNV, CDR2 YYDKDF (reference sequence). This CDR3 reads CATSEQGTRETQYF. DNA of the CDR3: TGTGCCACCAGCGAACAGGGGACCCGCGAGACCCAGTACTTC.

The rearrangement links TRBV5-1 to TRBJ1-1; the match to TRBD1 covers 8 bases. Germline CDR1 is SGHRS and CDR2 is YFSETQ. The CDR3 contains 16 residues. The ends lost 0 bases at V and 4 bases at J; junction bases unmatched: 8. The CDR3 protein is CASSLVAGGQVTEAFF. The CDR3 nucleotides read TGCGCCAGCAGCTTGGTGGCAGGGGGCCAGGTCACTGAAGCTTTCTTT.

V gene TRBV3-1 (or the pseudogene TRBV3-2) combines with J gene TRBJ1-1; TRBD1 agrees at 7 bases. Germline V gene lookup returns CDR1 LGHDT and CDR2 YNNKEL (reference sequence). V lost 4 bases to trimming and J lost 4 bases; unmatched junction nucleotides: 6. CDR3 size: 14 residues. CDR3 DNA sequence: TGTGCCAGCAGCCCGAACAGGGGTAGCACTGAAGCTTTCTTT. Residues: CASSPNRGSTEAFF.

V is TRBV14 and J is TRBJ2-7, with 9 bases aligning to TRBD1. J gave up 5 bases and V 4 bases, and 9 bases lay outside the gene matches. Per germline, CDR1 SGHDN and CDR2 FVKESK. This CDR3 spans 15 amino acids. In nucleotides, the CDR3 is TGTGCCAGCAGCCCATTGGGACAGGGTGGTAACGAGCAGTACTTC. Protein: CASSPLGQGGNEQYF.

Turning to this clone: Other nucleotide sequences from this sample produce the same CDR3. The chain combines TRBV18 with TRBJ1-3; possible D gene TRBD1, 5 bases. In germline, CDR1 is KGHSH, CDR2 LQKENI. V gave up 3 bases and J gave up 0 bases, with 6 bases separating them. The CDR3 is 14 amino acids. The CDR3 DNA reads TGTGCCAGCTCACCTCAGGGCTCTGGAAACACCATATATTTT. Amino acid sequence: CASSPQGSGNTIYF.

V usage is TRBV5-1 and J usage is TRBJ1-4, with D unresolved. Germline CDR1 and CDR2: SGHRS and YFSETQ. The CDR3 consists of 14 residues. The V and J ends lost 0 bases and 4 bases respectively, with 7 bases between them. The CDR3 sequence: CASSLDRYNEKLFF. In DNA, the CDR3 is TGCGCCAGCAGCTTGGACAGATATAATGAAAAACTGTTTTTT.

This chain connects TRBV28 to TRBJ1-3, with D possibly being TRBD1 (6 bases). Germline V lookup: CDR1 MDHEN, CDR2 SYDVKM. The CDR3 is made up of 15 amino acids. V lost 5 bases and J lost 7, with 18 bases in between. The CDR3 nucleotides are TGTGCCAGCAGTACTACAGGGAATGGCTTGAACACCATATATTTT. This gives the protein CASSTTGNGLNTIYF.

In DNA, the CDR3 is TGTGCCAGCAGCTCCTCTCCGCGACAGCCCCAGCATTTT. It encodes CASSSSPRQPQHF. The gene calls are TRBV7-2 and TRBJ1-5; D remains ambiguous. The CDR3 is made up of 13 amino acids. V was shortened by 4 bases and J by 7 bases, with 11 bases between the two germline ends. The germline CDR1 and CDR2 sequences are SGHTA and FQGNSA.

This clone has just one count. The J gene is TRBJ2-3, the V gene TRBV29-1; tentative D call: TRBD1 (6 bases). V was cut by 0 bases and J by 6 bases, with 16 bases left in between. The CDR3 is made up of 15 amino acids. Germline CDR1 is SQVTM and CDR2 is ANQGSEA. The CDR3 region has the DNA TGCAGCGTTGAAGAATGGACAGCTGAGACGGATACGCAGTATTTT. It translates to CSVEEWTAETDTQYF.

The chain's CDR3 is CASSIRDSGSPLHF. CDR3 sequence (DNA): TGTGCCAGTAGTATCCGGGACAGCGGGTCACCCCTCCACTTT. The chain combines TRBV19 with TRBJ1-6; 7 bases line up with TRBD1. CDR1 is LNHDA and CDR2 is SQIVND in the germline V gene (reference sequence). V lost 3 bases and J lost 10; bases outside the gene matches: 6. The CDR3 loop spans 14 amino acids.

The genes are TRBV4-2 and TRBJ1-3, with D uncertain. The CDR3 runs to 15 residues. With 7 bases removed from V and 0 bases from J, the gap between germline ends came to 13 bases. The germline gives CDR1 LGHNA, CDR2 YNFKEQ. CDR3 bases: TGTGCCAGCACTTCGACATACAGCTCTGGAAACACCATATATTTT. Translating gives CASTSTYSSGNTIYF.

The rearrangement joins TRBV5-1 to TRBJ2-7; 8 nucleotides agree with TRBD2. The CDR3 spans 19 residues. Germline CDR1 SGHRS, CDR2 YFSETQ. Trimming at V came to 3 bases and at J to 4 bases, leaving 21 bases not matched to a gene. CDR3 in DNA: TGCGCCAGCAGCTCGAACAGGGCAGGTGGCGGGGGGTCGTCGTACGAGCAGTACTTC. Protein: CASSSNRAGGGGSSYEQYF.

In this sample, this clone turned up once. This chain's CDR3 is CSVEEQASTYF. The CDR3 coding sequence is TGCAGCGTTGAGGAACAGGCCTCGACGTACTTC. The chain joins TRBV29-1 to TRBJ2-7, with D possibly being TRBD1 (5 bases). This CDR3 has 11 amino acids. Germline values: CDR1 SQVTM, CDR2 ANQGSEA. Trimming took off 3 bases at V and 12 bases at J, with 15 bases between the two ends.

V gene TRBV2 combines with J gene TRBJ2-4; possibly TRBD1 for D (5 bases). Germline V gene lookup returns CDR1 SNHLY and CDR2 FYNNEI. Between the trimmed V and J ends, which lost 5 bases and 3 bases, there was a span of 11 bases. This CDR3 comprises 14 residues. The CDR3 DNA follows: TGTGCCAGCAGTACCCAGGGTGTCAAAAACATTCAGTACTTC. It translates to CASSTQGVKNIQYF.

This chain connects TRBV7-3 to TRBJ2-5, with 9 bases that match TRBD2. V lost 5 bases and J lost 5; bases outside the gene matches: 12. Germline V gene lookup returns CDR1 SGHTA and CDR2 FQGTGA. The CDR3 spans 16 residues. The CDR3 region has the DNA TGTGCCAGCAGCCCCCTGGGTAGCGGGGGTCCGGAGACCCAGTACTTC. Translation: CASSPLGSGGPETQYF.